What follows are 20 T cell receptor beta chains derived from one specimen sequenced in a study of blood T cell repertoires in COVID-19 (TCRdb year 2020). Library generation was performed with the immunoSEQ multiplex PCR assay. Drawn from immuneACCESS, this table holds only the in-frame rearrangements with V and J called that TCRdb kept. Clones are partly lost; checked studies trace under half to an unresolved V gene and leave the rest unexplained. The sample has 490,000 or so clones on record, approximately 88% of them singletons. The ten biggest clones cover approximately 2% of the sample. Sequenced input: PBMCs or T cells enriched from blood (not recorded which). These receptors were collected from a woman in her thirties or forties who had recovered from COVID-19.

The V gene is TRBV11-3, the J gene TRBJ2-3, with unresolved D. The CDR3 has 12 residues. Germline V CDR1 and CDR2: SGHNT, YENEEA. V shed 4 bases and J shed 0 bases, with 2 bases lying between them. CDR3: CASSSSTDTQYF. The CDR3 bases are TGTGCCAGCAGCTCTAGCACAGATACGCAGTATTTT.

The chain carries TRBV12-3 or TRBV12-4 and TRBJ2-7; 10 bases are a match to TRBD2. Germline trimming cut 6 bases from V and 9 bases from J; bases unmatched to any gene: 5. The CDR3 is 12 amino acids. The CDR3 nucleotides are TGTGCCAGCAGAACGACTAGCGGGCGGCAGTACTTC. It yields the protein CASRTTSGRQYF.

This chain links TRBV7-6 with TRBJ2-3; 13 bases agree with TRBD2. The CDR3 extends over 19 amino acids. The germline V gene has CDR1 SGHVS and CDR2 FNYEAQ. The trim removed 4 bases at V and 2 bases at J, leaving 12 bases unmatched. DNA for the CDR3: TGTGCCAGCAGCTGGGGGGCCCCCGGGACTAGCGGGGTCACAGATACGCAGTATTTT. Its protein product is CASSWGAPGTSGVTDTQYF.

A note on this clone: The CDR3 does not end in the conserved phenylalanine or tryptophan, so this is likely a read error. The chain employs TRBV14 and TRBJ2-7; 9 bases fit TRBD2. The CDR3 is made up of 16 amino acids. Looked up from germline, CDR1 is SGHDN and CDR2 is FVKESK. V trimming: 0 bases; J trimming: 6 bases; junction bases outside the gene matches: 9. The CDR3 loop reads CASSQDMRSGRREQYL. CDR3 DNA sequence: TGTGCCAGCAGCCAAGATATGCGTAGCGGGAGACGCGAGCAGTACCTC.

This clone has only a few counts. The chain uses TRBV4-1 and TRBJ1-2; a possible D gene is TRBD1 (5 bases). Germline V CDR1 and CDR2: MGHRA, YSYEKL. The CDR3 has 16 amino acids. Trimming cost V 2 bases and J 0 bases, with 13 bases left between them. The DNA of the CDR3 is TGCGCCAGCAGCCAATTTTACAGGTCTACTAACTATGGCTACACCTTC. Translating gives CASSQFYRSTNYGYTF.

The chain links TRBV5-1 to TRBJ1-1, with a tentative D call TRBD1 (5 bases). V lost 4 bases and J lost 1, with 14 bases in between. CDR3 length: 15 residues. Germline values: CDR1 SGHRS, CDR2 YFSETQ. The CDR3 is CASSINPGANTEAFF. For the CDR3, the DNA is TGCGCCAGCAGCATTAACCCTGGGGCGAACACTGAAGCTTTCTTT. Supplemented by reference TRBV5-1 and TRBJ1-1, the full variable domain reads KAGVTQTPRYLIKTRGQQVTLSCSPISGHRSVSWYQQTPGQGLQFLFEYFSETQRNKGNFPGRFSGRQFSNSRSEMNVSTLELGDSALYLCASSINPGANTEAFFGQGTRLTVV.

As to this clone: The sample carries other DNA sequences with the same CDR3. The chain carries TRBV5-1 and TRBJ2-1, with a possible D match to TRBD2 (6 bases). V lost 0 bases to trimming and J lost 0 bases, with 7 bases between them. The germline CDR1 and CDR2 sequences are SGHRS and YFSETQ. There are 15 residues in the CDR3. In nucleotides, the CDR3 is TGCGCCAGCAGCTTGGCCGGGAGCTCCTACAATGAGCAGTTCTTC. It encodes CASSLAGSSYNEQFF. The variable domain in full, with the rest retrieved from reference TRBV5-1 and TRBJ2-1, is KAGVTQTPRYLIKTRGQQVTLSCSPISGHRSVSWYQQTPGQGLQFLFEYFSETQRNKGNFPGRFSGRQFSNSRSEMNVSTLELGDSALYLCASSLAGSSYNEQFFGPGTRLTVL.

The chain carries TRBV11-3 and TRBJ2-3, with D maybe TRBD1 (6 bases). CDR1 and CDR2 from the germline V gene are SGHNT and YENEEA. The CDR3 runs 14 residues. Trimming pared 1 base from V and 6 bases from J, leaving 11 bases between. The CDR3 here is CASSLVSQGDTQYF. The CDR3 DNA follows: TGTGCCAGCAGCTTAGTTTCACAGGGTGATACGCAGTATTTT.

This chain uses TRBV4-1 with TRBJ2-7, with D tentatively TRBD2 (6 bases). This CDR3 has 15 residues. Trimming removed 5 bases at V and 2 bases at J, with 16 bases between. CDR1 and CDR2 (germline): MGHRA, YSYEKL. The CDR3 reads CASSYSGLPTYEQYF. DNA of the CDR3: TGCGCCAGCAGCTACTCGGGACTTCCTACCTACGAGCAGTACTTC.

The V and J genes are TRBV7-8 and TRBJ1-2, with 7 bases that match TRBD1. CDR1 is SGHVS and CDR2 is FQNEAQ in the germline V gene. CDR3 length: 15 amino acids. The junction had 6 bases not matched to a gene; V was cut back by 5 bases and J by 0 bases. The CDR3 bases are TGTGCCAGCAGCCTACGAGGGGGCCCTAACTATGGCTACACCTTC. Amino acids: CASSLRGGPNYGYTF.

The chain combines TRBV29-1 with TRBJ2-5; 8 bases line up with TRBD2. V lost 5 bases and J lost 5; bases outside the gene matches: 10. CDR1 is SQVTM and CDR2 is ANQGSEA in the germline V gene. The CDR3 loop spans 14 amino acids. CDR3 nucleotides: TGCAGCGTTTCCGGGACGTCGGGGGGGGAGACCCAGTACTTC. The encoded protein is CSVSGTSGGETQYF.

CDR3 in DNA: TGTGCCAGCAGCGGTGGTCCTAACAGAGAGACCCAGTACTTC. This codes for CASSGGPNRETQYF. The rearrangement joins TRBV12-1 to TRBJ2-5; no DNA check was done on the table's D call, TRBD1. TRBV12-1 is noted as a pseudogene. CDR3 length: 14 amino acids.

This clone was detected only once. V is TRBV19 and J is TRBJ2-5; 11 bases line up with TRBD1. This CDR3 spans 15 amino acids. CDR1 and CDR2 (germline): LNHDA, SQIVND (reference sequence). The V gene end was trimmed by 5 bases and the J gene end by 1 base; junction bases not matched to a gene: 3. The CDR3 sequence is CASSLGTGGQETQYF. The CDR3 bases are TGTGCCAGTAGTCTCGGGACAGGGGGCCAAGAGACCCAGTACTTC.

The rearrangement links TRBV27 to TRBJ2-5, with a possible D match to TRBD2 (5 bases). V was clipped by 5 bases and J by 2 bases, with 12 bases between them. The CDR3 is 14 residues long. Germline CDR1 is MNHEY and CDR2 is SMNVEV (reference sequence). This CDR3 reads CASSTWTGQETQYF. The CDR3 DNA is TGTGCCAGCAGTACCTGGACGGGGCAAGAGACCCAGTACTTC.

V usage is TRBV7-6 and J usage is TRBJ1-2; 8 bases map to TRBD1. The CDR3 loop spans 14 amino acids. Germline V gives CDR1 SGHVS, CDR2 FNYEAQ. Unmatched junction bases numbered 9, after V lost 7 bases and J lost 5 bases. For the CDR3, the DNA is TGTGCCAGCACCAACAACAGGGGGAAGTATGGCTACACCTTC. This encodes CASTNNRGKYGYTF.

The rearrangement joins TRBV25-1 to TRBJ1-1; TRBD1 is a possible D gene (5 bases). Germline values: CDR1 MGHDK, CDR2 SYGVNS. CDR3 size: 13 residues. Trimming removed 3 bases at V and 1 base at J, with 6 bases between. CDR3 loop: CASSETENTEAFF. DNA of the CDR3: TGTGCCAGCAGTGAGACAGAGAACACTGAAGCTTTCTTT.

This clone was observed a few times. The V gene is TRBV6-5, the J gene TRBJ2-7; unclear D gene. V was trimmed by 6 bases and J by 2 bases, leaving 8 bases between them. Per the germline V gene, CDR1 is MNHEY and CDR2 is SVGAGI. The CDR3 consists of 12 residues. The CDR3 sequence: CASRQTAYEQYF. The CDR3 DNA reads TGTGCCAGCAGACAGACCGCCTACGAGCAGTACTTC.

This clone was recorded once. This chain links TRBV7-2 with TRBJ2-3; D remains ambiguous. V was trimmed by 5 bases and J by 4 bases, leaving 13 bases between them. The CDR3 contains 14 residues. Germline loops: CDR1 SGHTA, CDR2 FQGNSA. The CDR3 DNA follows: TGTGCCAGCAGCCCCCGAGGAACCCCAGATACGCAGTATTTT. This encodes CASSPRGTPDTQYF.

The chain carries TRBV7-2 and TRBJ1-1; TRBD1 might be the D (6 bases). The CDR3 length is 15 residues. Germline CDR1 is SGHTA and CDR2 is FQGNSA. Deletions cut 3 bases from V and 2 bases from J, with 13 bases between. The CDR3 DNA is TGTGCCAGCAGCTTGATGGGGGGGCGAAACACTGAAGCTTTCTTT. It codes for CASSLMGGRNTEAFF.

The rearrangement uses TRBV19 and TRBJ1-1; tentative D call: TRBD1 (5 bases). This CDR3 is built from 14 residues. The V gene lost 5 bases and the J gene lost 3 bases, with 13 bases spanning the gap. CDR1 and CDR2 (germline): LNHDA, SQIVND (reference sequence). CDR3 coding DNA: TGTGCCAGTAGTCGGCCTGCGGGGGACACTGAAGCTTTCTTT. Translated, it gives CASSRPAGDTEAFF.